This T cell receptor beta chain was sequenced in a study of blood T cell repertoires in COVID-19. Across the whole study: Donors in the United States, Italy and Spain gave samples during acute or convalescent COVID-19. The analysed material was cDNA or gDNA that came from T cells, B-cell-depleted T cells, or PBMCs.

Authors' processing steps: Amplified reference gene primers provided the basis for estimating nucleated cell counts. The protocol was immunoSEQ multiplex PCR, while the TCRdb copy is restricted to in-frame clones and leaves out a portion. The D gene and trimming were derived from the DNA, and the V and J assignments and clone size from that table. The table shows 300,000 to 500,000 clones, with around 90% occurring only once. The CDR3 is made up of 16 amino acids. CDR1 is SGHNT, CDR2 YYREEE, per germline (reference sequence). Trimming stripped 3 bases from V and 4 bases from J, with 19 bases between. This clone is a singleton in its sample. The study recruited people aged 18 to 89 years across 24 US areas.

The chain uses TRBV5-4 and TRBJ1-2; D perhaps matches TRBD1 (5 bases). Material: PBMCs or T cells enriched from blood (not recorded which). The receptor was isolated from a woman aged 40 to 50 with acute COVID-19. CDR3 sequence: CASSSSSRRGAYGYTF. CDR3 nucleotide sequence: TGTGCCAGCAGCTCCTCATCGCGGCGGGGCGCCTATGGCTACACCTTC.